The 17 T cell receptor beta chains presented below share a single source sample, sequenced in a study of T cells in Graves' hyperthyroidism and ophthalmopathy. From RNA transcripts, TCR beta CDR3 regions were amplified. The TCR CDR3 was amplified in a first-round RT-PCR using the HTBI primer set. TCRdb reanalysed the multiplex PCR reads using MiXCR and keeps one entry per CDR3 protein. The top ten clones hold about 30% of a sample with 470,000 or so distinct CDR3 sequences, less than 25% of them seen once. Sequencing used blood. These receptors came from a man between 18 and 29 years old with Graves' hyperthyroidism.

This clonotype was observed at least ten times. The genes are TRBV20-1 and TRBJ2-7, with unresolved D. The CDR3 is made up of 14 amino acids. V lost 5 bases to trimming and J lost 0 bases, with 14 bases between them. CDR1 DFQATT and CDR2 SNEGSKA come from the germline V gene (reference sequence). The CDR3 DNA is TGCAGTGCTTCCGGAGTATTCAGCTCCTACGAGCAGTACTTC. Protein: CSASGVFSSYEQYF.

In this sample, this clonotype turned up many times. One end of the junction is discordant with germline, which a read error may explain. The V and J genes are TRBV7-7 and TRBJ1-5, with D tentatively TRBD1 (6 bases). Germline CDR1 SSHAT, CDR2 FNYEAQ (reference sequence). The CDR3 totals 15 residues. CDR3 DNA: TGTGCTAGCAGCTTAGTGGCAGGGGTTAATCAGCCCCAGCATTTT. Its translation is CASSLVAGVNQPQHF. The entire variable domain, with the rest obtained from reference TRBV7-7 and TRBJ1-5, is as follows: GAGVSQSPRYKVTKRGQDVTLRCDPISSHATLYWYQQALGQGPEFLTYFNYEAQPDKSGLPSDRFSAERPEGSISTLTIQRTEQRDSAMYRCASSLVAGVNQPQHFGDGTRLSIL.

This clonotype appeared many times. V and J are TRBV19 and TRBJ1-1; D perhaps matches TRBD1 (5 bases). The CDR3 is made up of 14 amino acids. V was pared by 5 bases and J by 1 base, with 11 bases between. CDR1 and CDR2 from the germline V gene are LNHDA and SQIVND (reference sequence). The CDR3 DNA is TGTGCCAGTAGTCCCGGCAGGGCGAACACTGAAGCTTTCTTT. Its translation: CASSPGRANTEAFF.

This clonotype was observed at least ten times. The chain carries TRBV24-1 and TRBJ1-2; D not resolved. Germline-derived CDR1 and CDR2 are KGHDR and SFDVKD. V was pared by 4 bases and J by 0 bases, with 5 bases between. This CDR3 spans 13 amino acids. The CDR3 coding sequence is TGTGCCACCAGTGACAGAACTAACTATGGCTACACCTTC. Residues: CATSDRTNYGYTF.

This clonotype came up a few times. The chain recombines TRBV5-6 with TRBJ2-7; D might be TRBD2 (5 bases). CDR1 is SGHDT and CDR2 is YYEEEE in the germline V gene. V shed 1 base and J shed 2 bases, with 16 bases lying between them. This CDR3 spans 16 amino acids. The CDR3 here is CASSLSIPGKTYEQYF. CDR3 in DNA: TGTGCCAGCAGCTTGTCAATACCGGGGAAAACCTACGAGCAGTACTTC.

This clonotype was counted between two and nine times. A much larger clone lies one base from this, so it may be a read error. V gene TRBV6-2 or TRBV6-3 combines with J gene TRBJ2-2, with D possibly TRBD1 on 6 matching bases. The CDR3 length is 13 residues. Germline V CDR1 and CDR2: MNHEY, SVGEGT. Here the CDR3 DNA reads TGTTCCAGCAGTAGGACAGAAACCGGGGAGCTGTTTTTT. Amino acids: CSSSRTETGELFF.

The chain uses TRBV12-3 or TRBV12-4 and TRBJ2-5; D unresolved. This CDR3 contains 12 residues. V was clipped by 3 bases and J by 9 bases, with 11 bases between them. CDR3 loop: CASSFSFGAQYF. The CDR3 coding sequence is TGTGCCAGCAGTTTTTCTTTTGGGGCCCAGTACTTC.

This clonotype has ten or more counts. The J gene is TRBJ1-2, the V gene TRBV7-9; 8 bases are shared with TRBD1. Germline V gives CDR1 SEHNR, CDR2 FQNEAQ (reference sequence). The CDR3 length is 15 residues. With V trimmed by 3 bases and J by 7 bases, 10 bases remained unmatched. CDR3 protein: CASSFVQGAIGGYTF. CDR3 nucleotide sequence: TGTGCCAGCAGCTTTGTGCAGGGGGCCATCGGTGGCTACACCTTC.

This clonotype has ten or more counts. The V gene is TRBV6-1, the J gene TRBJ1-5; possible D gene TRBD1, 5 bases. The CDR3 covers 14 residues. The ends were cut back, 9 bases at V and 4 bases at J, with 16 bases in the middle. The germline V gene encodes CDR1 MNHNS and CDR2 SASEGT. The CDR3 DNA follows: TGTGCCAGTAGAGGTCAGGGATGGAATCAGCCCCAGCATTTT. Its protein is CASRGQGWNQPQHF.

This clonotype was picked up many times. Compared with germline, one end of the junction differs, possibly owing to a read error. The chain has TRBV15 and TRBJ2-5; 9 bases agree with TRBD2. Germline V gives CDR1 LNHNV, CDR2 YYDKDF (reference sequence). The CDR3 has 13 amino acids. The CDR3 DNA follows: TGTGCCACCAGCAGTTCTAGCGGGGCAAAAAGGGACTTC. It specifies CATSSSSGAKRDF.

This clonotype was detected only a few times. This chain links TRBV3-1 with TRBJ2-7; a weak D match, TRBD2 (6 bases). Per the germline V gene, CDR1 is LGHDT and CDR2 is YNNKEL (reference sequence). The CDR3 runs to 14 residues. Trimming left V 5 bases short and J 3 bases short, with 14 bases between. The CDR3, as DNA: TGTGCCAGCAGCTTTGGGGGAGGAGTCTACGAGCAGTACTTC. Protein product: CASSFGGGVYEQYF.

As for this clonotype: In this CDR3 the conserved last residue, phenylalanine or tryptophan, is missing, so a read error is likely. This chain uses TRBV19 with TRBJ2-7, with 8 positions matching TRBD1. The CDR3 sequence is 14 residues long. CDR1 and CDR2 (germline): LNHDA, SQIVND (reference sequence). J gave up 2 bases and V 4 bases, and 4 bases lay outside the gene matches. The CDR3 protein is CASSTGTGAYEQYC. Here the CDR3 DNA reads TGTGCCAGTAGTACGGGGACAGGAGCCTACGAGCAGTACTGC.

This chain joins TRBV6-2 or TRBV6-3 and TRBJ2-7, with D unresolved. The CDR3 length is 12 residues. V lost 7 bases and J lost 5, with 12 bases in between. Germline V gene data show CDR1 as MNHEY and CDR2 as SVGEGT. This CDR3 is CASTSTLHEQYF. Here the CDR3 DNA reads TGTGCCAGCACGTCCACCCTCCACGAGCAGTACTTC.

The CDR3 nucleotides read TGTGCCAGCAGCGGGCTGGAGACAGGGTGGAACACTGAAGCTTTCTTT. Amino acids: CASSGLETGWNTEAFF. V gene TRBV11-1 combines with J gene TRBJ1-1; 7 bases fit TRBD1. The CDR3 runs to 16 residues. The V and J ends lost 5 bases and 1 base, in that order; junction bases with no gene match: 10. Looked up from germline, CDR1 is SGHAT and CDR2 is FQDESV (reference sequence).

This clonotype was counted ten times or more. The CDR3 DNA follows: TGTGCCAGCAGCTTCGCCGGGACGGAAGAGACCCAGTACTTC. It yields the protein CASSFAGTEETQYF. This sequence joins TRBV7-9 and TRBJ2-5; perhaps D is TRBD1 or TRBD2 (5 bases each). Trimming took off 3 bases at V and 3 bases at J, with 11 bases between the two ends. The CDR3 runs 14 residues. Germline CDR1 reads SEHNR; CDR2 reads FQNEAQ (reference sequence).

This clonotype was counted only a few times. J is TRBJ2-5 and V is TRBV6-2 or TRBV6-3; no firm D call. Germline CDR1 MNHEY, CDR2 SVGEGT. CDR3 size: 11 residues. V was trimmed by 6 bases and J by 4 bases, leaving 6 bases between them. This CDR3 is CASSKTETQYF. CDR3 DNA sequence: TGTGCCAGCAGCAAAACAGAGACCCAGTACTTC.

This clonotype was found a few times. CDR3 sequence: CASSASRVLAGELFF. Written as DNA, the CDR3 is TGTGCCAGCAGCGCCTCCAGGGTGTTGGCCGGGGAGCTGTTTTTT. The genes are TRBV7-6 and TRBJ2-2; D is possibly TRBD1 (5 bases). With 5 bases removed from V and 6 bases from J, the gap between germline ends came to 16 bases. The V gene's germline CDR1 is SGHVS and CDR2 FNYEAQ. The CDR3 contains 15 residues.